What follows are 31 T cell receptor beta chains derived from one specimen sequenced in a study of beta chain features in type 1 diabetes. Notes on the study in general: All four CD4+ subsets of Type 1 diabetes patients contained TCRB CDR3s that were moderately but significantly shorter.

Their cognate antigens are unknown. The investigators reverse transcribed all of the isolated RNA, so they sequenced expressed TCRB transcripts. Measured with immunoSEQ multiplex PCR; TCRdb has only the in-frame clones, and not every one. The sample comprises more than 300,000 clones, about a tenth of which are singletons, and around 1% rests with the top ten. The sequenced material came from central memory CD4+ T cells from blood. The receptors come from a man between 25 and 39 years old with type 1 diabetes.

CDR3 in amino acids: CASTGTREETQYF. CDR3 in DNA: TGTGCCAGCACCGGGACTAGGGAAGAGACCCAGTACTTC. The J gene is TRBJ2-5, the V gene TRBV2; 8 nucleotides align to TRBD2. CDR1 and CDR2 from the germline V gene are SNHLY and FYNNEI. J gave up 3 bases and V 7 bases, and 4 bases lay outside the gene matches. There are 13 residues in the CDR3.

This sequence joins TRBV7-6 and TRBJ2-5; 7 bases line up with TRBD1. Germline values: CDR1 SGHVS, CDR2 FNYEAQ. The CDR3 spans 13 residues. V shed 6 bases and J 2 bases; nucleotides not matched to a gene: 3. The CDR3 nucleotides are TGTGCCAGCAGTCCGGGACAGCAAGAGACCCAGTACTTC. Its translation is CASSPGQQETQYF.

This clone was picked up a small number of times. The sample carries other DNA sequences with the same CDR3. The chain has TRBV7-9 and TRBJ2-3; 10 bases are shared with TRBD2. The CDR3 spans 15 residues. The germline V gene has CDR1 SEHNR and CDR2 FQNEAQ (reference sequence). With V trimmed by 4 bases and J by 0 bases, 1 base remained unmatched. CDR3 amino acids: CASSSSGGSTDTQYF. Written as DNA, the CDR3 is TGTGCCAGCAGCTCTAGCGGGGGAAGCACAGATACGCAGTATTTT.

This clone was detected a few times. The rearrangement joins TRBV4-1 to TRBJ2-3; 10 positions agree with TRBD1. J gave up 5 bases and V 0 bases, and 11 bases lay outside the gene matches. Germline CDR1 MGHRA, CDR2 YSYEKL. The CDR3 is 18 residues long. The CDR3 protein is CASSQERSGQGVVDTQYF. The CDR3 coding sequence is TGCGCCAGCAGCCAAGAACGGAGCGGACAGGGGGTTGTAGATACGCAGTATTTT.

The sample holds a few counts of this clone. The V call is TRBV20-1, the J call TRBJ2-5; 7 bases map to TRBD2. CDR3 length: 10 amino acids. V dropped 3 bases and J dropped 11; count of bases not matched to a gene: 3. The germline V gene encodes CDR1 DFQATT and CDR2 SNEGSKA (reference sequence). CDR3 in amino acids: CSASRRGQYF. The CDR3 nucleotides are TGCAGTGCTAGCCGGCGGGGGCAGTACTTC.

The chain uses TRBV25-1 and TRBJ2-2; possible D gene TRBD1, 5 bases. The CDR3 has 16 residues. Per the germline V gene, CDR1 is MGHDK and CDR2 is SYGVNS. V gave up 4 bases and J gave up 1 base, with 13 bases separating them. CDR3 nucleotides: TGTGCCAGCAGTGCGGTGGGTAGGGGGAACACCGGGGAGCTGTTTTTT. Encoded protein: CASSAVGRGNTGELFF.

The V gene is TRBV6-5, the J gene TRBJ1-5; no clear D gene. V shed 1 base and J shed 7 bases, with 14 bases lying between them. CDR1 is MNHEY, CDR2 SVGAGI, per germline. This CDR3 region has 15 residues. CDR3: CASSYLPIAGQPQHF. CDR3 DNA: TGTGCCAGCAGTTACTTACCGATTGCCGGGCAGCCCCAGCATTTT.

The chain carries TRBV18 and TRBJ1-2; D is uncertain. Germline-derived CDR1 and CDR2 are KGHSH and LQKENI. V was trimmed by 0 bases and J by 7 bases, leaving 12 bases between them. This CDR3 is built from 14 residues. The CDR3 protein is CASSPPFTPGGYTF. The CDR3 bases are TGTGCCAGCTCACCACCCTTCACCCCCGGTGGCTACACCTTC.

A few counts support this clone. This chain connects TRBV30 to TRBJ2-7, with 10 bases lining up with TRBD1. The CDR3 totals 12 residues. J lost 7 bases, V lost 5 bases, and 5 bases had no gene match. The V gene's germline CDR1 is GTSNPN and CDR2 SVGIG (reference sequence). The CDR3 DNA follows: TGTGCCTGGGAAGACAGGGGGCAAGAGCAGTACTTC. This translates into CAWEDRGQEQYF.

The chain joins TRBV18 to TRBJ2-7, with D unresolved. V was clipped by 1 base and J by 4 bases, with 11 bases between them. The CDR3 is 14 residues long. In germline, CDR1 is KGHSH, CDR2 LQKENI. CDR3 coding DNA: TGTGCCAGCTCACCACGACCAGCTCAGTACGAGCAGTACTTC. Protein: CASSPRPAQYEQYF.

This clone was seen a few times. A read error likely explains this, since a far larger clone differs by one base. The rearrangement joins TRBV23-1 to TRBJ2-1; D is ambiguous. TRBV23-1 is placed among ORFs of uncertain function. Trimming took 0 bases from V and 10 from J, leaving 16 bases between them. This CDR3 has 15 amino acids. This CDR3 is CASSQSKPAPSEQFF. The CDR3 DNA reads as TGCGCCAGCAGTCAATCGAAACCGGCCCCCTCGGAGCAGTTCTTC.

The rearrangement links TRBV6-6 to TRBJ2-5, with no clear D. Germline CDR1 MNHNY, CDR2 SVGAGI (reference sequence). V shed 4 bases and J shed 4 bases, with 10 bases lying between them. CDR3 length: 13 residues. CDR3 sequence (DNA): TGTGCCAGCAGTTTACCGCCTGCAGAGACCCAGTACTTC. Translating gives CASSLPPAETQYF.

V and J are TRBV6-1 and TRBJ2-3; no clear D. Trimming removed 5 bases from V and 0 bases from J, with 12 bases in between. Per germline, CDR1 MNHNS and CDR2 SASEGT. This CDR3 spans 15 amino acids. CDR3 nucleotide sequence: TGTGCCAGCAGTTCCCCTACGGGTAGCACAGATACGCAGTATTTT. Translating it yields CASSSPTGSTDTQYF.

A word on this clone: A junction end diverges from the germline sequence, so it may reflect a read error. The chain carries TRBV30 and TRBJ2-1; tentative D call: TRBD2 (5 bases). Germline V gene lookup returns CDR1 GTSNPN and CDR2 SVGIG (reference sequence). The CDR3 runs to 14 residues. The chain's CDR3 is CAWSVLVSHNEQFF. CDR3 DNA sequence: TGTGCCTGGAGTGTACTAGTCTCCCACAATGAGCAGTTCTTC. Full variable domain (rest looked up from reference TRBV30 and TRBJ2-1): SQTIHQWPATLVQPVGSPLSLECTVEGTSNPNLYWYRQAAGRGLQLLFYSVGIGQISSEVPQNLSASRPQDRQFILSSKKLLLSDSGFYLCAWSVLVSHNEQFFGPGTRLTVL.

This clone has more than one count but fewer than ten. CDR3 DNA sequence: TGTGCCAGCAGCCGACCGGACTTTAACCAAGAGACCCAGTACTTC. Residues: CASSRPDFNQETQYF. This sequence joins TRBV5-6 and TRBJ2-5; possibly TRBD2 for D (5 bases). Trimming left V 4 bases short and J 0 bases short, with 13 bases between. Germline CDR1 and CDR2: SGHDT and YYEEEE. CDR3 length: 15 amino acids.

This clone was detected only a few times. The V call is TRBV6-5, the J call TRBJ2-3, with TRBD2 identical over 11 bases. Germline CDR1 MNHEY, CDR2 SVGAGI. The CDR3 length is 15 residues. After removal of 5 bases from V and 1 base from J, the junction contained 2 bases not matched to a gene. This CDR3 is CASSGSGGGTDTQYF. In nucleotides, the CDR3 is TGTGCCAGCAGTGGTAGCGGGGGGGGCACAGATACGCAGTATTTT.

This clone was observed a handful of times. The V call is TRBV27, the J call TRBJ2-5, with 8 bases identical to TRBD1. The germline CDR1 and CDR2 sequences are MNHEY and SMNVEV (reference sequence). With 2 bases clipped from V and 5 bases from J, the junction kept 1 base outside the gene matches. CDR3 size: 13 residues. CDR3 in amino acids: CASSLNRGETQYF. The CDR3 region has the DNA TGTGCCAGCAGTTTAAACAGGGGGGAGACCCAGTACTTC.

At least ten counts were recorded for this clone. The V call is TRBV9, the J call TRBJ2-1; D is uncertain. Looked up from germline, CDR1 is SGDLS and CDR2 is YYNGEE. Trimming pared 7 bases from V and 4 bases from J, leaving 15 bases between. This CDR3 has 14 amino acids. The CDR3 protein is CASGRSTTYNEQFF. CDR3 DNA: TGTGCCAGCGGTCGTTCGACAACTTACAATGAGCAGTTCTTC.

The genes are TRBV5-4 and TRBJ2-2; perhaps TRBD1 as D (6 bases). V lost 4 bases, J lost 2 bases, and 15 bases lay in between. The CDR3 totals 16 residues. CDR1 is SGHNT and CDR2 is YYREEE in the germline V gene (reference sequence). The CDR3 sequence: CASSPGQLSNTGELFF. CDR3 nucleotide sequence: TGTGCCAGCAGCCCCGGACAGCTATCAAACACCGGGGAGCTGTTTTTT.

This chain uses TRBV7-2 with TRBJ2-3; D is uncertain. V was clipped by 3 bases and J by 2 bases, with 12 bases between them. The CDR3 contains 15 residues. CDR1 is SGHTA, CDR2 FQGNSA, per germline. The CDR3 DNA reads TGTGCCAGCAGCTTGAAGCGAACATTCACAGATACGCAGTATTTT. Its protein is CASSLKRTFTDTQYF.

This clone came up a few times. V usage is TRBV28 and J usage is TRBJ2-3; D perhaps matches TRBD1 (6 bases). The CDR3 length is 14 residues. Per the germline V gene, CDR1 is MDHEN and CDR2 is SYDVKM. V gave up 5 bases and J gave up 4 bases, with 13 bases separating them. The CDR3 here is CASSILQGADTQYF. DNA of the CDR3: TGTGCCAGCAGTATCTTACAGGGCGCAGATACGCAGTATTTT.

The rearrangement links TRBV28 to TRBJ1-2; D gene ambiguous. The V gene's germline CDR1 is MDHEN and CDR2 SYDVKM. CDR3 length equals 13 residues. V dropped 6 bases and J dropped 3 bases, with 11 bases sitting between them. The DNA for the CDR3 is TGTGCCAGCAGCCTATCCAGTGACTATGGCTACACCTTC. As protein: CASSLSSDYGYTF.

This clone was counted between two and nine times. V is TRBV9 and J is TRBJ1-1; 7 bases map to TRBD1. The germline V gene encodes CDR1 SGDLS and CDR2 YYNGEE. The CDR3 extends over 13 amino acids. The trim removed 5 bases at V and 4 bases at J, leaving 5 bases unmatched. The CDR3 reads CASSKGGTTEAFF. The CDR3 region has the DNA TGTGCCAGCAGTAAAGGGGGCACCACTGAAGCTTTCTTT.

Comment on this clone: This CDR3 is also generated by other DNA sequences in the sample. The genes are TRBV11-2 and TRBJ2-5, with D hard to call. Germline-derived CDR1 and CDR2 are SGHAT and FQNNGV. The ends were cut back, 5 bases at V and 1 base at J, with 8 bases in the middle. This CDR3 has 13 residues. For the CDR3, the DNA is TGTGCCAGCAGCCTCTCACCCCAAGAGACCCAGTACTTC. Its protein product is CASSLSPQETQYF. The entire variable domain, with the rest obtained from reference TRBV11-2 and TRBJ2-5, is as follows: EAGVAQSPRYKIIEKRQSVAFWCNPISGHATLYWYQQILGQGPKLLIQFQNNGVVDDSQLPKDRFSAERLKGVDSTLKIQPAKLEDSAVYLCASSLSPQETQYFGPGTRLLVL.

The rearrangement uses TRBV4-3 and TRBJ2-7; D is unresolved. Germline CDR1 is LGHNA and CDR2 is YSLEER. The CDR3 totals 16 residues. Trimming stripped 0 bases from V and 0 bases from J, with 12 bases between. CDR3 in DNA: TGCGCCAGCAGCCAAGATATGGCAGCTTTCTCCTACGAGCAGTACTTC. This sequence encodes CASSQDMAAFSYEQYF.

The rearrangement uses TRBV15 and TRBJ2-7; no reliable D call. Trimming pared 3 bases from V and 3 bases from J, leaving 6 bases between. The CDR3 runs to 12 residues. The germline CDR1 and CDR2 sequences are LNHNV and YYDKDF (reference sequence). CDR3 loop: CATSSNYYEQYF. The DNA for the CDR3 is TGTGCCACCAGCAGTAACTACTACGAGCAGTACTTC.

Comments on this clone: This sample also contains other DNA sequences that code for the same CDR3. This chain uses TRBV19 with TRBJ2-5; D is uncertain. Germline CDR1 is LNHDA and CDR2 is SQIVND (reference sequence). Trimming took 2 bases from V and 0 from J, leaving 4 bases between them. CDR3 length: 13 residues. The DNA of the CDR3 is TGTGCCAGTAGTATACGGGACCAAGAGACCCAGTACTTC. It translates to CASSIRDQETQYF.

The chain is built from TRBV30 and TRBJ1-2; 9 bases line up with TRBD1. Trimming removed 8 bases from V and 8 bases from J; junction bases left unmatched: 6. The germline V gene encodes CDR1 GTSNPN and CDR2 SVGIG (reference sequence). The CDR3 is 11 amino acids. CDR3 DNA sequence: TGTGCCGGGGACAGGGAAGGGGGCTACACCTTC. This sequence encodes CAGDREGGYTF.

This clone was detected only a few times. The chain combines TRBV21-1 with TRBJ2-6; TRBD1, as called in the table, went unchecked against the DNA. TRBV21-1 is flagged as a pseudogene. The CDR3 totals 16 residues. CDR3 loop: CASSKNQGVGANVLTF. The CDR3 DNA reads TGTGCCAGCAGCAAGAACCAGGGGGTCGGGGCCAACGTCCTGACTTTC.

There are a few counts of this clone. The CDR3 spells CASSVGPAGVSNTGELFF. CDR3 bases: TGTGCCAGCAGCGTAGGTCCAGCGGGGGTCTCTAACACCGGGGAGCTGTTTTTT. The chain combines TRBV9 with TRBJ2-2; 8 bases are shared with TRBD2. The V segment lost 0 bases and the J segment 2 bases; nucleotides outside the gene matches: 9. The CDR3 has 18 residues. Germline V lookup: CDR1 SGDLS, CDR2 YYNGEE. Full variable domain (rest looked up from reference TRBV9 and TRBJ2-2): DSGVTQTPKHLITATGQRVTLRCSPRSGDLSVYWYQQSLDQGLQFLIQYYNGEERAKGNILERFSAQQFPDLHSELNLSSLELGDSALYFCASSVGPAGVSNTGELFFGEGSRLTVL.

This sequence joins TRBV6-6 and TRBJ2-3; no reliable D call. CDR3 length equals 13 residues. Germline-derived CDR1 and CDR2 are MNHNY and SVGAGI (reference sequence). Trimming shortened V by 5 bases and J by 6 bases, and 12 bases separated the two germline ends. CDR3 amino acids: CASSNQLGDTQYF. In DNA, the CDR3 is TGTGCCAGCAGTAACCAGTTGGGGGATACGCAGTATTTT.